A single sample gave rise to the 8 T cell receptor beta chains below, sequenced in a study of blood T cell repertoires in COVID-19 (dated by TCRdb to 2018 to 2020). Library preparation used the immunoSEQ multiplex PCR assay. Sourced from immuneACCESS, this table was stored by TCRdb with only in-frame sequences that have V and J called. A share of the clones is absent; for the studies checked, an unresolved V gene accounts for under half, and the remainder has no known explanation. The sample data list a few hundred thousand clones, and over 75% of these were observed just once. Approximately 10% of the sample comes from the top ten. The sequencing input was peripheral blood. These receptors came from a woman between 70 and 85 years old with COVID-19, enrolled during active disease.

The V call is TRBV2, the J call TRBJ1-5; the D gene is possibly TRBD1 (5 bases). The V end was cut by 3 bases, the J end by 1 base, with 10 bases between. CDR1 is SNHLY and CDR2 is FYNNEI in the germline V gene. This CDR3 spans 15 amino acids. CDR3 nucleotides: TGTGCCAGCAGTGACAGGGCCGGGAGCAATCAGCCCCAGCATTTT. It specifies CASSDRAGSNQPQHF.

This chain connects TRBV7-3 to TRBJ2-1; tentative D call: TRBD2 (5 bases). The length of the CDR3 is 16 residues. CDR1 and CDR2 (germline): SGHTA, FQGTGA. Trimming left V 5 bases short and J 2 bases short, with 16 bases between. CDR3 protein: CASSPSRGLAYNEQFF. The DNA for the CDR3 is TGTGCCAGCAGCCCCTCTCGCGGGTTGGCCTACAATGAGCAGTTCTTC.

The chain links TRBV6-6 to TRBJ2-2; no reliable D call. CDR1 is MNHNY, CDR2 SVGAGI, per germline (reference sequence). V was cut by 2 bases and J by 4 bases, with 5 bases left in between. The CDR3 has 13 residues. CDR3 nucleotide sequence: TGTGCCAGCAGTTACGAGAGCACCGGGGAGCTGTTTTTT. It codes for CASSYESTGELFF.

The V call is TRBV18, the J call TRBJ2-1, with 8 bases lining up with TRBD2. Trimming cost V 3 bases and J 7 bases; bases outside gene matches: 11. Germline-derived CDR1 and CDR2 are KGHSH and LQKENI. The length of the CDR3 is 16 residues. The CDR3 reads CASSPRGAGGLNEQFF. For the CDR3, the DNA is TGTGCCAGCTCACCTAGGGGCGCGGGAGGTTTGAATGAGCAGTTCTTC.

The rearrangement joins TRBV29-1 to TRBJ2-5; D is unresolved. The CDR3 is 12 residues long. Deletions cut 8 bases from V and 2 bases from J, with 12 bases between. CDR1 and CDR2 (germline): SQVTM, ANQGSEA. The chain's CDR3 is CSTFGLQETQYF. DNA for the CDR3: TGCAGCACCTTTGGGCTTCAAGAGACCCAGTACTTC.

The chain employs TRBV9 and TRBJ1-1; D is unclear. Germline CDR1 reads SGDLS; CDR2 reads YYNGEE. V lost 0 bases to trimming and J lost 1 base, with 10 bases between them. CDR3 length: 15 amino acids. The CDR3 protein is CASSVDSGTNTEAFF. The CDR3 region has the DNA TGTGCCAGCAGCGTAGATTCGGGTACGAACACTGAAGCTTTCTTT.

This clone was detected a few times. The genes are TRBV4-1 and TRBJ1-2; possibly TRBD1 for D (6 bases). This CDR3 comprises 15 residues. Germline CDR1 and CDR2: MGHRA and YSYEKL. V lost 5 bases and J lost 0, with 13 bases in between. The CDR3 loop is CASSERDNANYGYTF. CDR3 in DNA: TGCGCCAGCAGCGAACGGGACAACGCTAACTATGGCTACACCTTC.

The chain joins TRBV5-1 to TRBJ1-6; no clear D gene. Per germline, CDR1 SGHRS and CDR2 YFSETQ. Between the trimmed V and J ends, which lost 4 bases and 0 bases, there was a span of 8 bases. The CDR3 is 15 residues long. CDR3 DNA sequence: TGCGCCAGCAGCCCAACGAGCTCCTATAATTCACCCCTCCACTTT. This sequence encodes CASSPTSSYNSPLHF.